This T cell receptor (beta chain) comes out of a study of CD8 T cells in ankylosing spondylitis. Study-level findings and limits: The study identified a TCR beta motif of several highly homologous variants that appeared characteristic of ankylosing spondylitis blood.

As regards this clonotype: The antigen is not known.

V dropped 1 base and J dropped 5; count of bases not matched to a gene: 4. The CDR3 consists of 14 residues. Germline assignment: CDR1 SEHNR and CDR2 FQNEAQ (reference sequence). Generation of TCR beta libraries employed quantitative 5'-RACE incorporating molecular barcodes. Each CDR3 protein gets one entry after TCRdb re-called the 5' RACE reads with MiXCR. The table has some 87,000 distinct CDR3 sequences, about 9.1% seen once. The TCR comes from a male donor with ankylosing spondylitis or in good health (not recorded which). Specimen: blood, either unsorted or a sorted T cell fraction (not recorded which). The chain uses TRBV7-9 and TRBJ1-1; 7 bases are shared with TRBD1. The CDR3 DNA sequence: TGTGCCAGCAGCTTAGGGCAGGGGGTGACTGAAGCTTTCTTT. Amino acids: CASSLGQGVTEAFF. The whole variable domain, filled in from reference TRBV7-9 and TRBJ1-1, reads DTGVSQNPRHKITKRGQNVTFRCDPISEHNRLYWYRQTLGQGPEFLTYFQNEAQLEKSRLLSDRFSAERPKGSFSTLEIQRTEQGDSAMYLCASSLGQGVTEAFFGQGTRLTVV.